The 27 T cell receptor beta chains presented below share a single source sample, sequenced in a study of CD8 T cells in Susac syndrome. RNA in amounts of about 0.5 to 1 ug was reverse transcribed with random hexamers. From the immunoSEQ multiplex PCR reads, TCRdb called clonotypes with MiXCR, one entry per CDR3 protein. The sample has 350,000 to 550,000 distinct CDR3 sequences, 75% to 90% seen once; the top ten hold more than 0.09%. Specimen: CD8+ T cells from PBMCs. Receptors originate from a human donor with multiple sclerosis.

V is TRBV7-6 and J is TRBJ2-3; D not resolved. CDR1 is SGHVS and CDR2 is FNYEAQ in the germline V gene. CDR3 length: 15 residues. V was shortened by 1 base and J by 4 bases, with 12 bases between the two germline ends. CDR3 region: CASSLGSDRADTQYF. The CDR3 coding sequence is TGTGCCAGCAGCTTAGGGTCCGATCGGGCAGATACGCAGTATTTT.

The chain is built from TRBV5-6 and TRBJ2-1; 10 positions match TRBD2. The CDR3 totals 15 residues. V dropped 2 bases and J dropped 9; count of bases not matched to a gene: 8. Germline V CDR1 and CDR2: SGHDT, YYEEEE. The DNA for the CDR3 is TGTGCCAGCAGCTTCTCCGGGACTAGCGATTTTGAGCAGTTCTTC. It encodes CASSFSGTSDFEQFF.

This clonotype was found once. The chain joins TRBV20-1 to TRBJ1-3, with a possible D match to TRBD1 (5 bases). V gave up 5 bases and J gave up 0 bases, with 8 bases separating them. Germline CDR1 and CDR2: DFQATT and SNEGSKA (reference sequence). This CDR3 comprises 13 residues. DNA of the CDR3: TGCAGTGCTTTTGGGGGCTCTGGAAACACCATATATTTT. This codes for CSAFGGSGNTIYF.

There are a few counts of this clonotype. This chain connects TRBV5-6 to TRBJ2-7; TRBD2 matches at 7 bases. V was pared by 4 bases and J by 6 bases, with 7 bases of the junction left unmatched. Germline CDR1 SGHDT, CDR2 YYEEEE. The CDR3 loop spans 13 amino acids. CDR3 protein: CASSPSGAGEQYF. The CDR3, as DNA: TGTGCCAGCAGCCCGAGCGGGGCTGGCGAGCAGTACTTC.

The chain recombines TRBV7-9 with TRBJ1-2; no firm D call. The CDR3 runs to 14 residues. Germline CDR1 is SEHNR and CDR2 is FQNEAQ (reference sequence). The ends were cut back, 3 bases at V and 4 bases at J, with 12 bases in the middle. CDR3: CASSLTYGSYGYTF. CDR3 bases: TGTGCCAGCAGCTTGACTTATGGGAGCTATGGCTACACCTTC.

The V gene is TRBV20-1, the J gene TRBJ2-7, with D unclear. Germline values: CDR1 DFQATT, CDR2 SNEGSKA (reference sequence). Deletions cut 0 bases from V and 4 bases from J, with 13 bases between. The CDR3 has 14 amino acids. The CDR3 region is CSARDLGQNYEQYF. The CDR3 bases are TGCAGTGCTAGAGATCTAGGGCAGAATTACGAGCAGTACTTC.

This clonotype was observed a single time. The rearrangement links TRBV9 to TRBJ2-1; TRBD2 is a possible D gene (5 bases). The CDR3 runs 16 residues. The germline V and J ends were trimmed by 4 bases and 8 bases, with 22 bases remaining between them. Germline V lookup: CDR1 SGDLS, CDR2 YYNGEE. The CDR3: CASSPRGLQLWDEQFF. For the CDR3, the DNA is TGTGCCAGCAGCCCCCGAGGGCTACAACTATGGGATGAGCAGTTCTTC.

The genes are TRBV4-1 and TRBJ2-3; D possibly corresponds to TRBD2 (5 bases). Germline CDR1 is MGHRA and CDR2 is YSYEKL. There are 18 residues in the CDR3. Trimming shortened V by 1 base and J by 0 bases, and 17 bases separated the two germline ends. This chain's CDR3 is CASSQGILREDSTDTQYF. The CDR3 DNA follows: TGCGCCAGCAGCCAAGGGATTCTTCGGGAAGACAGCACAGATACGCAGTATTTT.

This chain links TRBV12-3 or TRBV12-4 with TRBJ1-1; D not resolved. The CDR3 consists of 15 residues. V lost 3 bases to trimming and J lost 0 bases, with 11 bases between them. CDR3 loop: CASSLGQIVNTEAFF. In DNA, the CDR3 is TGTGCCAGCAGTTTGGGTCAGATAGTGAACACTGAAGCTTTCTTT.

The rearrangement uses TRBV19 and TRBJ1-1; D gene uncertain. Germline V gene lookup returns CDR1 LNHDA and CDR2 SQIVND (reference sequence). V was shortened by 10 bases and J by 6 bases, with 9 bases between the two germline ends. CDR3 size: 10 residues. The CDR3 protein is CATTGSEAFF. The CDR3 DNA is TGTGCCACCACCGGGTCTGAAGCTTTCTTT.

The chain employs TRBV20-1 and TRBJ2-5; 13 nucleotides align to TRBD2. The trim removed 3 bases at V and 9 bases at J, leaving 13 bases unmatched. Germline CDR1 DFQATT, CDR2 SNEGSKA (reference sequence). The CDR3 is made up of 16 amino acids. CDR3 in amino acids: CSASTPGLAGESAQYF. In DNA form, the CDR3 reads TGCAGTGCTAGTACCCCTGGACTAGCGGGAGAAAGTGCCCAGTACTTC.

The chain is built from TRBV29-1 and TRBJ2-5; D is unresolved. V was clipped by 1 base and J by 0 bases, with 9 bases between them. The germline gives CDR1 SQVTM, CDR2 ANQGSEA. CDR3 size: 14 residues. DNA of the CDR3: TGCAGCGTTGAAGGGGTCAGCTACCAAGAGACCCAGTACTTC. As protein: CSVEGVSYQETQYF.

The chain links TRBV6-5 to TRBJ1-1; D gene ambiguous. The CDR3 loop spans 15 amino acids. Trimming took 4 bases from V and 1 from J, leaving 13 bases between them. Germline CDR1 reads MNHEY; CDR2 reads SVGAGI. The CDR3 protein is CASSFGVIGNTEAFF. The CDR3 DNA reads as TGTGCCAGCAGTTTCGGGGTAATAGGGAACACTGAAGCTTTCTTT.

The chain employs TRBV6-5 and TRBJ2-1; 12 nucleotides match TRBD2. The germline CDR1 and CDR2 sequences are MNHEY and SVGAGI. CDR3 size: 21 residues. With 2 bases clipped from V and 4 bases from J, the junction kept 18 bases outside the gene matches. CDR3 bases: TGTGCCAGCAGTTACGCAACCGGACTAGCGGGGCCCTCGACACTATACAATGAGCAGTTCTTC. It yields the protein CASSYATGLAGPSTLYNEQFF.

The chain is built from TRBV4-1 and TRBJ2-7, with TRBD2 matching 8 bases. Germline assignment: CDR1 MGHRA and CDR2 YSYEKL. The V gene end was trimmed by 1 base and the J gene end by 3 bases; junction bases not matched to a gene: 5. The CDR3 loop spans 15 amino acids. The CDR3 is CASSQVAGLDYEQYF. The CDR3 nucleotides read TGCGCCAGCAGCCAAGTAGCGGGGCTGGACTACGAGCAGTACTTC.

The chain links TRBV24-1 to TRBJ1-2; D remains unclear. CDR1 and CDR2 (germline): KGHDR, SFDVKD. The CDR3 covers 13 residues. Trimming left V 3 bases short and J 4 bases short, with 8 bases between. The CDR3 nucleotides read TGTGCCACCAGTGATAGGACGGGCTATGGCTACACCTTC. Its protein product is CATSDRTGYGYTF.

The chain couples TRBV5-6 to TRBJ2-5; 15 nucleotides match TRBD2. Trimming cost V 6 bases and J 4 bases; bases outside gene matches: 7. CDR3 length equals 16 residues. From germline, CDR1 is SGHDT and CDR2 YYEEEE. CDR3 DNA sequence: TGTGCCAGCATCCAGGGACTAGCGGGAGGAGGAGAGACCCAGTACTTC. This gives the protein CASIQGLAGGGETQYF.

This clonotype was found a few times. The chain is built from TRBV7-2 and TRBJ1-1, with D uncertain. Looked up from germline, CDR1 is SGHTA and CDR2 is FQGNSA. Deletions cut 5 bases from V and 0 bases from J, with 10 bases between. The CDR3 consists of 14 residues. CDR3 nucleotides: TGTGCCAGCAGCAAAGACTTGGTGAACACTGAAGCTTTCTTT. This sequence encodes CASSKDLVNTEAFF.

The rearrangement links TRBV7-3 to TRBJ2-1; 9 nucleotides align to TRBD2. The CDR3 is made up of 17 amino acids. Trimming removed 2 bases from V and 9 bases from J; junction bases left unmatched: 14. Germline values: CDR1 SGHTA, CDR2 FQGTGA. CDR3 in amino acids: CASSLRVAGGPYAEQFF. As DNA, the CDR3 is TGTGCCAGCAGCTTACGAGTTGCGGGAGGGCCGTATGCTGAGCAGTTCTTC.

V and J are TRBV30 and TRBJ1-5, with a weak D call TRBD1 (5 bases). This CDR3 is built from 17 residues. The germline gives CDR1 GTSNPN, CDR2 SVGIG (reference sequence). V was shortened by 0 bases and J by 5 bases, with 20 bases between the two germline ends. CDR3 in amino acids: CAWSVPGGEGFDQPQHF. CDR3 bases: TGTGCCTGGAGTGTACCGGGGGGGGAGGGCTTCGATCAGCCCCAGCATTTT.

The rearrangement joins TRBV10-1 to TRBJ2-2; TRBD2 is a possible D gene (6 bases). Looked up from germline, CDR1 is WNHNN and CDR2 is SYGVQD (reference sequence). The V end was cut by 3 bases, the J end by 0 bases, with 11 bases between. There are 16 residues in the CDR3. CDR3 region: CASSELSGPNTGELFF. Here the CDR3 DNA reads TGCGCCAGCAGTGAATTGAGCGGGCCGAACACCGGGGAGCTGTTTTTT.

V is TRBV7-9 and J is TRBJ2-3; no clear D gene. CDR1 and CDR2 from the germline V gene are SEHNR and FQNEAQ (reference sequence). The CDR3 contains 15 residues. V was clipped by 4 bases and J by 2 bases, with 13 bases between them. The CDR3 reads CASSSALEDTDTQYF. CDR3 in DNA: TGTGCCAGCAGCTCCGCCCTAGAGGACACAGATACGCAGTATTTT.

This clonotype showed up just once. This chain uses TRBV27 with TRBJ1-5; D gene ambiguous. This CDR3 comprises 16 residues. The germline gives CDR1 MNHEY, CDR2 SMNVEV (reference sequence). Trimming cost V 6 bases and J 0 bases, with 15 bases left between them. This chain's CDR3 is CASSPDGFFSNQPQHF. The DNA of the CDR3 is TGTGCCAGCAGCCCAGACGGGTTTTTTAGCAATCAGCCCCAGCATTTT.

This clonotype has just one count. The J gene is TRBJ1-4, the V gene TRBV3-1; 9 nucleotides align to TRBD1. This CDR3 region has 15 residues. Germline values: CDR1 LGHDT, CDR2 YNNKEL (reference sequence). V gave up 3 bases and J gave up 5 bases; unmatched junction bases: 4. CDR3 DNA: TGTGCCAGCAGCCACTGGGACAGGGAAAATGAAAAACTGTTTTTT. It translates to CASSHWDRENEKLFF.

The chain links TRBV20-1 to TRBJ2-5; TRBD2 aligns across 12 bases. CDR1 is DFQATT, CDR2 SNEGSKA, per germline (reference sequence). The CDR3 is 17 residues long. Germline trimming cut 5 bases from V and 2 bases from J; bases unmatched to any gene: 12. CDR3 in DNA: TGCAGTGCTGGGACCCGACTAGCGGGGGTACCTCAAGAGACCCAGTACTTC. This codes for CSAGTRLAGVPQETQYF.

This clonotype appeared a few times. The chain has TRBV28 and TRBJ2-3, with D possibly being TRBD2 (6 bases). The germline V gene has CDR1 MDHEN and CDR2 SYDVKM. There are 14 residues in the CDR3. V gave up 3 bases and J gave up 2 bases, with 9 bases separating them. The CDR3 nucleotides read TGTGCCAGCAGTTTCCGGGACTCCACAGATACGCAGTATTTT. Translated: CASSFRDSTDTQYF.

The chain employs TRBV2 and TRBJ1-4; the D gene is possibly TRBD1 (5 bases). Germline CDR1 is SNHLY and CDR2 is FYNNEI. This CDR3 has 14 residues. The V and J ends lost 5 bases and 3 bases respectively, with 10 bases between them. CDR3 DNA: TGTGCCAGCAGTTTGACAGACCCTAATGAAAAACTGTTTTTT. The encoded protein is CASSLTDPNEKLFF.